The present T cell receptor (beta chain) was sequenced within a study of CD8+CD57+ T cells in acquired aplastic anemia. The CDR3 loop spans 15 amino acids. Germline values: CDR1 SGHTA, CDR2 FQGNSA. The ends lost 3 bases at V and 15 bases at J; junction bases unmatched: 15. Using genomic DNA as the template, TCR beta VDJ and CDR3 profiling was carried out. TCRdb re-derived calls from the reads in MiXCR, one entry per CDR3 protein. The data show roughly 420,000 distinct CDR3 sequences, approximately 70% seen once. Sequences were obtained from sorted CD4+, CD8+, or CD8+CD57+ T cells (not recorded which) from PBMCs. The rearrangement links TRBV7-2 to TRBJ2-2, with 8 bases aligning to TRBD1. The TCR was taken from a human donor in good health, serving as a control. CDR3 coding DNA: TGTGCCAGCAGCTTCCAGGGGGCGGACACCGGGGCGTTGTTTTTT. It translates to CASSFQGADTGALFF. The full variable domain, with the rest looked up from reference TRBV7-2 and TRBJ2-2, is GAGVSQSPSNKVTEKGKDVELRCDPISGHTALYWYRQSLGQGLEFLIYFQGNSAPDKSGLPSDRFSAERTGGSVSTLTIQRTQQEDSAVYLCASSFQGADTGALFFGEGSRLTVL.